This T cell receptor (beta chain) was recovered during a study of cytomegalovirus exposure and HLA in healthy donors. As concerns this clone: Its antigen is as yet unknown.

The CDR3 spans 16 residues. The germline CDR1 and CDR2 sequences are SEHNR and FQNEAQ (reference sequence). Trimming shortened V by 0 bases and J by 12 bases, and 21 bases separated the two germline ends. The PCR was carried out with 60 Vbeta primers and 13 Jbeta primers. Sequenced by immunoSEQ multiplex PCR; TCRdb stores in-frame clones only, minus some. The sample carries roughly 220,000 clones, 60% to 80% recorded once. Overall study results and limits: In a later analysis, a missense DCLRE1C variant was linked to TCR beta V- and J-gene trimming.

The sequencing sample was made of PBMCs. The TCR comes from a woman younger than 45 in good health and CMV-seronegative. The rearrangement uses TRBV7-9 and TRBJ2-1; maybe TRBD2 (6 bases). The CDR3 spells CASSLAEPVVTGGQFF. The DNA for the CDR3 is TGTGCCAGCAGCTTAGCGGAACCTGTTGTAACCGGGGGGCAGTTCTTC.